This TCR beta chain was identified in a study of blood T cell repertoires in COVID-19. Looked up from germline, CDR1 is SEHNR and CDR2 is FQNEAQ (reference sequence). The CDR3 runs to 17 residues. Trimming removed 6 bases at V and 0 bases at J, with 18 bases between. Profiling relied on immunoSEQ multiplex PCR, and the TCRdb table lists in-frame clones only, not all of them. The table records over 150,000 clones, 82% of them present only once. The receptor was derived from a man aged 35 to 55 who had recovered from COVID-19. The sequenced material came from PBMCs or T cells enriched from blood (not recorded which). J is TRBJ2-1 and V is TRBV7-9; TRBD2 is a possible D gene (5 bases). The CDR3, as DNA: TGTGCCAGCAGAGGCTCGTCAAGCGGAGGCTCCTACAATGAGCAGTTCTTC. Amino acids: CASRGSSSGGSYNEQFF. The whole variable domain, filled in from reference TRBV7-9 and TRBJ2-1, reads DTGVSQNPRHKITKRGQNVTFRCDPISEHNRLYWYRQTLGQGPEFLTYFQNEAQLEKSRLLSDRFSAERPKGSFSTLEIQRTEQGDSAMYLCASRGSSSGGSYNEQFFGPGTRLTVL.